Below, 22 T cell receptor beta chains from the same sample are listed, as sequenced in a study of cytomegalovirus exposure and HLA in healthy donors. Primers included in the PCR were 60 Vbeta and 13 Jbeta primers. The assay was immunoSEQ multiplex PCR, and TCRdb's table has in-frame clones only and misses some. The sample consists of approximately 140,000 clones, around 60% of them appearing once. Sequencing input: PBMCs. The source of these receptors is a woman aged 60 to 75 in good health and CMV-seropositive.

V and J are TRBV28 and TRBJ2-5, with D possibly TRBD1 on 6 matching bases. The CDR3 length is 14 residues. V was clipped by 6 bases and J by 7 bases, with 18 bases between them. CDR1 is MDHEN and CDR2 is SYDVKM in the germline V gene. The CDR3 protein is CASSPQGTQSTQYF. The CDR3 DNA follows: TGTGCCAGCAGCCCCCAAGGGACACAGTCGACCCAGTACTTC.

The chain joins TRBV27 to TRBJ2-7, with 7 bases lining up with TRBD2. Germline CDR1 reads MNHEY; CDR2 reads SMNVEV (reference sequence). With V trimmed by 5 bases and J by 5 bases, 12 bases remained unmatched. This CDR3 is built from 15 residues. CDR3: CASSPSGGRWNEQYF. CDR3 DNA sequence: TGTGCCAGCAGTCCATCGGGGGGTAGATGGAACGAGCAGTACTTC.

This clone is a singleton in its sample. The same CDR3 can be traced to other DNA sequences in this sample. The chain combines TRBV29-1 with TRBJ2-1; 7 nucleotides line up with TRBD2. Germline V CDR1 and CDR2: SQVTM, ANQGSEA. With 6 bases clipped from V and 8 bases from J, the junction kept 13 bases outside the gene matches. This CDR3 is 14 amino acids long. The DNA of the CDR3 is TGCAGCGTAGGGAGGGCTAATCTCGGCGATGAGCAGTTCTTC. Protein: CSVGRANLGDEQFF.

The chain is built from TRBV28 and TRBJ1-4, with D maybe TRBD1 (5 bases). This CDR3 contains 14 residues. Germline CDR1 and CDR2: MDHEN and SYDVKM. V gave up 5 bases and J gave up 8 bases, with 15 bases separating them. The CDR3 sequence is CASSLQATKEKLFF. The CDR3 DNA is TGTGCCAGCAGTCTACAGGCGACCAAAGAAAAACTGTTTTTT.

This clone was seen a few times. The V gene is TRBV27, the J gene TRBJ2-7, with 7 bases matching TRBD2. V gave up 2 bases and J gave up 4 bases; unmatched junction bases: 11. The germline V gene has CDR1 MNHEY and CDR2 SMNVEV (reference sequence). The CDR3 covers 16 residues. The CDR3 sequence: CASSLNSAGRAYEQYF. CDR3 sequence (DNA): TGTGCCAGCAGTTTAAATTCGGCTGGGAGGGCGTACGAGCAGTACTTC.

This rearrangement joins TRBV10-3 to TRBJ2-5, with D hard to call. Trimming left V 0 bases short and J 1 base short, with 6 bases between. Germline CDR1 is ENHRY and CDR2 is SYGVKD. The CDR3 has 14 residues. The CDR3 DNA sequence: TGTGCCATCAGTGAGTCTAGAGGCCAAGAGACCCAGTACTTC. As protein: CAISESRGQETQYF.

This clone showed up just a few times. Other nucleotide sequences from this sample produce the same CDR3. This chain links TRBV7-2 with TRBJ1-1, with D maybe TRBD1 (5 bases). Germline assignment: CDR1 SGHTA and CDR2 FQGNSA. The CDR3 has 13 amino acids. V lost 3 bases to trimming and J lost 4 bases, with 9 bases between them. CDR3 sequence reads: CASSFGQGTEAFF. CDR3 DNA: TGTGCCAGCAGCTTTGGTCAGGGCACTGAAGCTTTCTTT. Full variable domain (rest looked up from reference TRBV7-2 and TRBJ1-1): GAGVSQSPSNKVTEKGKDVELRCDPISGHTALYWYRQSLGQGLEFLIYFQGNSAPDKSGLPSDRFSAERTGGSVSTLTIQRTQQEDSAVYLCASSFGQGTEAFFGQGTRLTVV.

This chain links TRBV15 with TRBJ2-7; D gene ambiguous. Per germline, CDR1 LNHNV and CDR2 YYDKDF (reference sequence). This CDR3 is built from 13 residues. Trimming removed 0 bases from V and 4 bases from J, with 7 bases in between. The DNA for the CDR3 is TGTGCCACCAGCAGAGATGTGCAGTACGAGCAGTACTTC. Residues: CATSRDVQYEQYF.

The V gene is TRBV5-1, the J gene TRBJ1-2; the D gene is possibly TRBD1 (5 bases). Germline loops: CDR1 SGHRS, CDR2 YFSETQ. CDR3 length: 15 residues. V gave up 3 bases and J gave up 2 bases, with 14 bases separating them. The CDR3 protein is CASSSVRGQNYGYTF. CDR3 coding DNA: TGCGCCAGCAGCTCGGTTAGGGGCCAAAACTATGGCTACACCTTC.

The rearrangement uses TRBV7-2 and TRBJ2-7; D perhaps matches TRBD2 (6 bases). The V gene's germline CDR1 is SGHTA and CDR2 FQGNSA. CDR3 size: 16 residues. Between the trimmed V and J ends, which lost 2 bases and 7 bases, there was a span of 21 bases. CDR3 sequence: CASSLSWEALYGEQYF. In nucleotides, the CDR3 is TGTGCCAGCAGCTTATCCTGGGAGGCGCTCTACGGAGAGCAGTACTTC.

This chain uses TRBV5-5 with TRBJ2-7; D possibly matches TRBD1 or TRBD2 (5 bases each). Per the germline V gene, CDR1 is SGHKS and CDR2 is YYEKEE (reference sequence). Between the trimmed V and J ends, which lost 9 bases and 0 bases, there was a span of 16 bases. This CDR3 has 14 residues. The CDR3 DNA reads TGTGCCACCAGGACATCCGCGGGCTCCTACGAGCAGTACTTC. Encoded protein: CATRTSAGSYEQYF.

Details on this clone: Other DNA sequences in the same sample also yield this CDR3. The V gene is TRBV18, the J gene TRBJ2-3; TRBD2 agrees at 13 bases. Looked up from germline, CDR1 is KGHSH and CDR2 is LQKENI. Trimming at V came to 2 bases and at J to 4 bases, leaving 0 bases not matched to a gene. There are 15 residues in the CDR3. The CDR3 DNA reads TGTGCCAGCTCACCAACTAGCGGGAGGGCAGATACGCAGTATTTT. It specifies CASSPTSGRADTQYF.

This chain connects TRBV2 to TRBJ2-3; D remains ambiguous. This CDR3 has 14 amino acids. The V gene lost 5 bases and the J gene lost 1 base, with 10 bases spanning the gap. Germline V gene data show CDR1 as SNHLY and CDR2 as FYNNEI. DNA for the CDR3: TGTGCCAGCAGTCGCTCGAGCCGCACAGATACGCAGTATTTT. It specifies CASSRSSRTDTQYF.

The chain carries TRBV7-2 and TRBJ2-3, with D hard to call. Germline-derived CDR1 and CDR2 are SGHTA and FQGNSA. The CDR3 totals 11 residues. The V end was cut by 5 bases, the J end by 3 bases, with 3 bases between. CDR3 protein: CASSQTDTQYF. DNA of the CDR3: TGTGCCAGCAGCCAGACAGATACGCAGTATTTT.

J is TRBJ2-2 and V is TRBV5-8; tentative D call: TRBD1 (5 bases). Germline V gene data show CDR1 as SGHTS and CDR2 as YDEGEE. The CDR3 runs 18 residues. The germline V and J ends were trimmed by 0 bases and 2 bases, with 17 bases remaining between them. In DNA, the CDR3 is TGTGCCAGCAGCTTGGAAAGGCGTTGGACAACTAACACCGGGGAGCTGTTTTTT. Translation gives CASSLERRWTTNTGELFF.

CDR3 DNA: TGTGCCAGCAGCTTAAGGCGCCTAGGCTCAGATACGCAGTATTTT. Encoded protein: CASSLRRLGSDTQYF. V usage is TRBV7-2 and J usage is TRBJ2-3; D is undetermined. Deletions cut 2 bases from V and 4 bases from J, with 13 bases between. CDR3 size: 15 residues. Germline V gene sequence: CDR1 SGHTA, CDR2 FQGNSA. The whole variable domain, remainder taken from reference TRBV7-2 and TRBJ2-3, is GAGVSQSPSNKVTEKGKDVELRCDPISGHTALYWYRQSLGQGLEFLIYFQGNSAPDKSGLPSDRFSAERTGGSVSTLTIQRTQQEDSAVYLCASSLRRLGSDTQYFGPGTRLTVL.

The CDR3 nucleotides are TGCAGCGTCGGACTAGCGGACTACCAAGAGACCCAGTACTTC. Amino acid sequence: CSVGLADYQETQYF. The chain carries TRBV29-1 and TRBJ2-5; 10 nucleotides line up with TRBD2. CDR3 size: 14 residues. The V gene end was trimmed by 6 bases and the J gene end by 0 bases; junction bases not matched to a gene: 4. From germline, CDR1 is SQVTM and CDR2 ANQGSEA.

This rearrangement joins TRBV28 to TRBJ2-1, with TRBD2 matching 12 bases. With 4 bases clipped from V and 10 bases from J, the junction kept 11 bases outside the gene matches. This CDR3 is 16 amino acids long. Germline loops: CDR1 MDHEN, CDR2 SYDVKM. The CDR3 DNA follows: TGTGCCAGCAGTTCACCCGGGACTAGCGGGCCTCAGGAGCAGTTCTTC. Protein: CASSSPGTSGPQEQFF.

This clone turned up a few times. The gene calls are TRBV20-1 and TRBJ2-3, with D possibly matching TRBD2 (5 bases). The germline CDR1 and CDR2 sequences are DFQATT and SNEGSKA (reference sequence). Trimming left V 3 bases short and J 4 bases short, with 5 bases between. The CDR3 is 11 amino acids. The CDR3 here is CSARRADTQYF. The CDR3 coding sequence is TGCAGTGCTAGGAGGGCAGATACGCAGTATTTT.

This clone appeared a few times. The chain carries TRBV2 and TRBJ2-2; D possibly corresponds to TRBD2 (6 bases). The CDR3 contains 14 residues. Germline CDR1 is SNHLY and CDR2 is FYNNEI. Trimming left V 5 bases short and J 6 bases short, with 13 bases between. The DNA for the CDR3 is TGTGCCAGCAGTTTGACTAGTCGATCCGGGGAGCTGTTTTTT. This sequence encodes CASSLTSRSGELFF.

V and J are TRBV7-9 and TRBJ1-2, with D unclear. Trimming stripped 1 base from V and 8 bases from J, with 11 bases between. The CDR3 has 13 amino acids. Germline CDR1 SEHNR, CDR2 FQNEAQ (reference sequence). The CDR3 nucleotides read TGTGCCAGCAGCTTAGAAGGCCGAGGAGGCTACACCTTC. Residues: CASSLEGRGGYTF.

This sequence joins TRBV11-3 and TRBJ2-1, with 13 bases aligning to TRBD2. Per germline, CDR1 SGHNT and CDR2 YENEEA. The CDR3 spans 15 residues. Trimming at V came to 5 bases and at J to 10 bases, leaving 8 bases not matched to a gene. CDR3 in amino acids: CASSITSGRAVEQFF. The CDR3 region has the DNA TGTGCCAGCAGCATTACTAGCGGGAGGGCCGTCGAGCAGTTCTTC. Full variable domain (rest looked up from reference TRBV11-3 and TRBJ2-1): EAGVVQSPRYKIIEKKQPVAFWCNPISGHNTLYWYLQNLGQGPELLIRYENEEAVDDSQLPKDRFSAERLKGVDSTLKIQPAELGDSAVYLCASSITSGRAVEQFFGPGTRLTVL.